What follows is one T cell receptor beta chain and its context. This sample is drawn from a study of blood T cell repertoires in COVID-19. Background on the study: From the United States, Italy and Spain came samples of acute and convalescent COVID-19. Sample material is recorded as cDNA or gDNA derived from T cells, B-cell-depleted T cells, or PBMCs.

The V gene's germline CDR1 is SGHAT and CDR2 FQNNGV. The CDR3 is 11 residues long. V dropped 3 bases and J dropped 9 bases, with 6 bases sitting between them. In the original workflow: By means of reference gene primer amplification, nucleated cell counts were estimated. TCRdb keeps only in-frame clones here, not all; method: immunoSEQ multiplex PCR. The DNA gave D and trimming, while V, J and clone size come from that table. The sample shows about 230,000 clones, around four fifths of them seen only once. This sequence joins TRBV11-2 and TRBJ1-3; no clear D. The TCR was taken from a woman aged 70-85 years with active or convalescent COVID-19. Sequencing input: peripheral blood. CDR3 protein: CASSFYGTIYF. The CDR3 nucleotides are TGTGCCAGCAGCTTTTACGGCACCATATATTTT. Full variable domain (rest looked up from reference TRBV11-2 and TRBJ1-3): EAGVAQSPRYKIIEKRQSVAFWCNPISGHATLYWYQQILGQGPKLLIQFQNNGVVDDSQLPKDRFSAERLKGVDSTLKIQPAKLEDSAVYLCASSFYGTIYFGEGSWLTVV.